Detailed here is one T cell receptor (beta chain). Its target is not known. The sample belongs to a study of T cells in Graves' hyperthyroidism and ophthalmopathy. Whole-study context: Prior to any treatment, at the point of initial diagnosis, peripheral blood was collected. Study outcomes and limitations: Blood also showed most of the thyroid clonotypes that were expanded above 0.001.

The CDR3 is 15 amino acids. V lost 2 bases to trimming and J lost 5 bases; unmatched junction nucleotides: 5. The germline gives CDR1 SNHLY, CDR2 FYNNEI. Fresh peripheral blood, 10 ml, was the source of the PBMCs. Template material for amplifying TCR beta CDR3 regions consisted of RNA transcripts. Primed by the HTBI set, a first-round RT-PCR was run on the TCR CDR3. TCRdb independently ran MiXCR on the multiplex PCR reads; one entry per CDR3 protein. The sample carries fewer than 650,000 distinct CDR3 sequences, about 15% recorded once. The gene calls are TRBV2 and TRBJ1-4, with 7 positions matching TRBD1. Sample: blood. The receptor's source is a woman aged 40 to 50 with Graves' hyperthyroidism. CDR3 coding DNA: TGTGCCAGCAGTGAAACAGGGGCCGCGAATGAAAAACTGTTTTTT. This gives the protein CASSETGAANEKLFF.